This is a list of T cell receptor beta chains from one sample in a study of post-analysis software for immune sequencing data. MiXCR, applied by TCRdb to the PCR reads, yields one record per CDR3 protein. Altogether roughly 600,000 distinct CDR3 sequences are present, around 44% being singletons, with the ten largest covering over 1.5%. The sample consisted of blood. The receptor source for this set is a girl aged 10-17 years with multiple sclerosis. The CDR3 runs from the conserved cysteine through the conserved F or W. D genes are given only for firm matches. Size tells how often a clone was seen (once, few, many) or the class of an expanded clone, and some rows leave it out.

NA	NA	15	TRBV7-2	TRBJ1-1	CASSSRRSENTEAFF	TGTGCCAGCAGCTCGCGACGCTCTGAGAACACTGAAGCTTTCTTT
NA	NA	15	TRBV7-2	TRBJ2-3	CASSPRDTSRDTQYF	TGTGCCAGCAGCCCTCGGGACACTTCGCGGGACACGCAGTATTTT
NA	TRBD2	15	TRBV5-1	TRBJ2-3	CASSLSGVSTDTQYF	TGCGCCAGCAGCCTTAGCGGGGTTAGCACAGATACGCAGTATTTT
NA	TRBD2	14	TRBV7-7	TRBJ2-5	CASSLPGGLETQYF	TGTGCTAGCAGCTTACCGGGAGGGCTAGAGACCCAGTACTTC
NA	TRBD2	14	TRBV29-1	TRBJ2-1	CSGDLAGHYNGQFF	TGCAGCGGCGACCTAGCGGGACATTACAATGGGCAGTTCTTC
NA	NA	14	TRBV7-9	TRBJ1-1	CASTLDSMNTEAFF	TGTGCCAGCACCCTGGACAGTATGAACACTGAAGCTTTCTTT
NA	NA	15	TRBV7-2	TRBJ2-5	CASSLPTSATETQYF	TGTGCCAGCAGCTTACCTACTAGTGCTACAGAGACCCAGTACTTC
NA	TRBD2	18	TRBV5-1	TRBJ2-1	CASSFGRGALISYNEQFF	TGCGCCAGCAGCTTCGGGCGGGGGGCCTTAATCTCCTACAATGAGCAGTTCTTC
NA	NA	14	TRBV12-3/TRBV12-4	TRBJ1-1	CASSLVGGSTEAFF	TGTGCCAGCAGTTTAGTGGGGGGAAGCACTGAAGCTTTCTTT
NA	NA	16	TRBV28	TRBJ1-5	CASSLPAGGGIQPQHF	TGTGCCAGCAGTTTGCCAGCAGGAGGGGGGATTCAGCCCCAGCATTTT
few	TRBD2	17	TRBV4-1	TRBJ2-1	CASSLMLAGGPYNEQFF	TGCGCCAGCAGCCTAATGCTAGCGGGAGGTCCCTACAATGAGCAGTTCTTC
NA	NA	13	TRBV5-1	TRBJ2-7	CASSSKRSYEQYF	TGCGCCAGCAGCTCCAAGCGATCCTACGAGCAGTACTTC
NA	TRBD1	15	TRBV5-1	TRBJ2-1	CAGSSGQGRRNEQFF	TGCGCCGGCAGCTCGGGACAGGGCCGGAGGAATGAGCAGTTCTTC
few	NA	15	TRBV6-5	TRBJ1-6	CASSYNQFSNSPLHF	TGTGCCAGCAGTTACAACCAGTTTAGTAATTCACCCCTCCACTTT
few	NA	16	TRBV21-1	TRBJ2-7	CASSKEVREEAYEQYF	TGTGCCAGCAGCAAAGAAGTCCGGGAAGAGGCCTACGAGCAGTACTTC
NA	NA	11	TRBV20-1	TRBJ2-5	CSGRSKETQYF	TGCAGTGGGCGGTCCAAAGAGACCCAGTACTTC
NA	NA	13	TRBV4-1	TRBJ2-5	CASRHQGQETQYF	TGCGCCAGCAGGCACCAAGGACAAGAGACCCAGTACTTC
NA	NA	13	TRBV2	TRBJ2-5	CASSEESQETQYF	TGTGCCAGCAGTGAAGAGAGTCAAGAGACCCAGTACTTC
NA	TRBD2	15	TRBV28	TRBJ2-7	CASTSRVSGSHEQYF	TGTGCCAGCACCTCGAGGGTTAGCGGGAGCCACGAGCAGTACTTC
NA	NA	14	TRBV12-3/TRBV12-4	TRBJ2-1	CASSPGPTAPEQFF	TGTGCCAGCAGTCCGGGCCCGACCGCTCCCGAGCAGTTCTTC
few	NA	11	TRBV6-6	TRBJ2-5	CASLTQETQYF	TGTGCCAGCCTGACCCAAGAGACCCAGTACTTC
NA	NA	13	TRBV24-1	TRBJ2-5	CATRGVAQETQYF	TGTGCCACTAGAGGAGTAGCCCAAGAGACCCAGTACTTC
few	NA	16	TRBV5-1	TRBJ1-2	CASSLDRADDRNGYTF	TGCGCCAGCAGCTTGGACAGGGCGGATGATAGAAATGGCTACACCTTC
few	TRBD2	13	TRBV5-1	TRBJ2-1	CASSFRAGDEQFF	TGCGCCAGCAGCTTTAGGGCGGGGGATGAGCAGTTCTTC
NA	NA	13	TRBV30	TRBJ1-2	CAWRRQGTYGYTF	TGTGCCTGGAGAAGGCAGGGAACCTATGGCTACACCTTC
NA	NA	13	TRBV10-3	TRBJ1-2	CASYYGGSYGYTF	TGTGCCTCTTATTATGGAGGGTCTTACGGCTACACCTTC
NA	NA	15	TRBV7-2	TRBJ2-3	CASSSRTGGADTQYF	TGTGCCAGCAGCTCCCGGACAGGAGGGGCAGATACGCAGTATTTT
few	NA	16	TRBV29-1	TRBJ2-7	CSVSPQTGGETYEQYF	TGCAGCGTTTCTCCTCAGACAGGCGGAGAAACATACGAGCAGTACTTC
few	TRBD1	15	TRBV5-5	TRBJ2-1	CASSLQGAGYNEQFF	TGTGCCAGCAGCTTGCAGGGGGCAGGGTACAATGAGCAGTTCTTC
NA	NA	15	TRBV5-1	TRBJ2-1	CASSLEGPAYNEQFF	TGCGCCAGCAGCTTGGAGGGACCGGCCTACAATGAGCAGTTCTTC
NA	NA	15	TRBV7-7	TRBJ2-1	CASSLGHGASREQFF	TGTGCTAGCAGCTTAGGCCATGGGGCTAGCAGGGAGCAGTTCTTC
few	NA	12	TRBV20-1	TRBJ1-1	CSARAPPGIGFF	TGCAGTGCTAGAGCCCCACCGGGAATCGGTTTCTTT
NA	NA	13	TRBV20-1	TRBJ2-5	CSARRDPQGTQYF	TGCAGTGCTCGTCGGGACCCCCAAGGGACCCAGTACTTC
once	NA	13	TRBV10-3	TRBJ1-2	CAISDLPSYGYTF	TGTGCCATCAGTGATTTGCCGAGCTATGGCTACACCTTC
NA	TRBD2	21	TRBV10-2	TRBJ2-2	CASSPPSHKTSGRGRTGELFF	TGCGCCAGCAGCCCCCCTTCCCACAAGACTAGCGGGAGGGGTCGAACCGGGGAGCTGTTTTTT
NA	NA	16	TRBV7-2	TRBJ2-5	CASSSVSGGASETQYF	TGTGCCAGCAGCTCAGTCTCCGGGGGCGCGTCGGAGACCCAGTACTTC
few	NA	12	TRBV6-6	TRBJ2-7	CASRLGEGEQYF	TGTGCCAGCCGTCTAGGGGAAGGCGAGCAGTACTTC
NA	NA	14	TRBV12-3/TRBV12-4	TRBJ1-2	CASSPGTTGPGYTF	TGTGCCAGCAGTCCCGGGACCACAGGGCCCGGCTACACCTTC
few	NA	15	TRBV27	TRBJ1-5	CASSLSRISNQPQHF	TGTGCCAGCAGTTTATCGAGGATTAGCAATCAGCCCCAGCATTTT
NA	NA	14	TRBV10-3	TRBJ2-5	CAIRESGQQETQYF	TGTGCCATCAGGGAGTCTGGGCAACAAGAGACCCAGTACTTC
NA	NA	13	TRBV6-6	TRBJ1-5	CTSSYSTGQPQHF	TGTACCAGCAGTTACTCCACGGGCCAGCCCCAGCATTTT
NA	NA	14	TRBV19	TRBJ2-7	CASSNQGMLDEQYF	TGTGCCAGTAGTAATCAGGGGATGCTGGACGAGCAGTACTTC
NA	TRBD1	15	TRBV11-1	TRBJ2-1	CASSSRGPRYKEQFF	TGTGCCAGCAGCTCAAGGGGGCCGCGGTACAAAGAGCAGTTCTTC
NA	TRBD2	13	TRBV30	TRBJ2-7	CAWRLAGVYEQYF	TGTGCCTGGAGACTAGCGGGTGTCTACGAGCAGTACTTC
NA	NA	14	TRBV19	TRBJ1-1	CASSIGRTNTEAFF	TGTGCCAGTAGTATAGGGAGGACGAACACTGAAGCTTTCTTT
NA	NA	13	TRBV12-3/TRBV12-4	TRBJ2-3	CASSPGRGDTQYF	TGTGCCAGCAGCCCCGGAAGGGGGGATACGCAGTATTTT
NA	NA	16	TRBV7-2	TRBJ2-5	CASSPQGYLPGETQYF	TGTGCCAGCAGCCCACAGGGCTACCTCCCCGGAGAGACCCAGTACTTC
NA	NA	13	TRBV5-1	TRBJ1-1	CASSLMGVTEAFF	TGCGCCAGCAGCTTGATGGGGGTCACTGAAGCTTTCTTT
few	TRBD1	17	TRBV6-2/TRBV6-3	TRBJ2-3	CASSYMGRGLSTDTQYF	TGTGCCAGCAGTTACATGGGCAGGGGGCTAAGCACAGATACGCAGTATTTT
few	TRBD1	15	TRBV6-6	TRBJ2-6	CATRTGGSGANVLTF	TGTGCCACCCGGACAGGGGGCTCTGGGGCCAACGTCCTGACTTTC
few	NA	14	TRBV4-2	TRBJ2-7	CASSQDGDNYEQYF	TGTGCCAGCAGCCAAGACGGAGACAACTACGAGCAGTACTTC
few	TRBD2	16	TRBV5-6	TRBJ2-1	CASSLLASGGKNEQFF	TGTGCCAGCAGCTTGCTGGCTAGCGGGGGAAAGAATGAGCAGTTCTTC
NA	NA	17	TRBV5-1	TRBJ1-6	CASSPGTSSSYNSPLHF	TGCGCCAGCAGCCCCGGGACGTCTAGCTCCTATAATTCACCCCTCCACTTT
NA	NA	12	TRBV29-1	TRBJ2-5	CSVLGGMETQYF	TGCAGCGTACTAGGGGGTATGGAGACCCAGTACTTC
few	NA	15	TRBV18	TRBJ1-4	CASSPPWQGGEKLFF	TGTGCCAGCTCACCACCATGGCAGGGTGGAGAAAAACTGTTTTTT
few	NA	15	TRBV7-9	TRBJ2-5	CASSFGPGGEETQYF	TGTGCCAGCAGCTTTGGACCAGGGGGGGAAGAGACCCAGTACTTC
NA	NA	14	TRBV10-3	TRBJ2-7	CAISEAGFFYEQYF	TGTGCCATCAGTGAGGCCGGGTTCTTCTACGAGCAGTACTTC